This note documents a single T cell receptor (beta chain) sequence. What it recognizes is unknown. Assay used: immunoSEQ multiplex PCR; TCRdb lists only in-frame clones, some missing. The data hold just over 2,000,000 clones, with over 85% observed a single time. Negatively enriched CD4+ T cells were divided by CD45RA into naive and memory. These data originate in a study of shared clonotypes between healthy human individuals. Study outcomes and limitations: What naive subsets generally showed was a larger estimated richness than memory subsets showed.

There are 13 residues in the CDR3. Looked up from germline, CDR1 is SNHLY and CDR2 is FYNNEI. The V end was cut by 11 bases, the J end by 1 base, with 12 bases between. This chain joins TRBV2 and TRBJ1-5; D perhaps matches TRBD1 (5 bases). This receptor was identified in a man younger than 35 in good health. The sequencing sample was made of naive CD4+ T cells sorted from blood. Subset meaning: CD45RA+ positively selected. The CDR3 protein is CAQGAGSNQPQHF. CDR3 nucleotide sequence: TGTGCCCAAGGGGCAGGAAGCAATCAGCCCCAGCATTTT.